This T cell receptor beta chain was captured by sequencing in a study of cytomegalovirus exposure and HLA in healthy donors. Broader study findings: In an earlier analysis, in fewer than 700 donors, most V segments appeared productive either ~90% or ~30% of the time. It was reported that the classifier diagnosed cytomegalovirus status with high specificity and sensitivity in both the original and validation cohorts. As a later analysis showed, several of the most significant clusters appeared to be linked to common viral pathogens. A later analysis showed TCR association rates differing by HLA locus, peaking at DRB1 and lowest at HLA-C.

The PCR used 60 Vbeta and 13 Jbeta primers. TCRdb keeps only in-frame clones here, not all; method: immunoSEQ multiplex PCR. The sample lists tens of thousands of clones, 65% to 85% seen once, with just under 3% in the top ten. V shed 4 bases, J shed 11 bases, and the junction held 13 bases outside the gene matches. The CDR3 spans 14 residues. CDR1 is SGHTA and CDR2 is FQGNSA in the germline V gene. Note on this clone: Its antigen is still unknown.

The rearrangement joins TRBV7-2 to TRBJ1-2; 7 nucleotides match TRBD1. The sample comprised PBMCs. The receptor was isolated from a woman in her twenties or thirties in good health and CMV-seronegative. CDR3 coding DNA: TGTGCCAGCAGCTCCCCTCCGGGACAGACCCTATACACCTTC. It encodes CASSSPPGQTLYTF.